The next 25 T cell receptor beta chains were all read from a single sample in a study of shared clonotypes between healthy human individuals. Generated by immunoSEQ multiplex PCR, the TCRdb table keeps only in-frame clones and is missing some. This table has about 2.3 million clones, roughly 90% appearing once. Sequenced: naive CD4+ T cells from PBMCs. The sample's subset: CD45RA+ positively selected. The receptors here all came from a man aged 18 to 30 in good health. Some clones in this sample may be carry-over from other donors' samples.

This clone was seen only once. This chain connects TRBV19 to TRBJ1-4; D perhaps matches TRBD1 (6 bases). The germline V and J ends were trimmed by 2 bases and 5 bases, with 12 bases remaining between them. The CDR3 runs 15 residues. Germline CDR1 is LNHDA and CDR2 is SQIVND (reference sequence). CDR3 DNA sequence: TGTGCCAGTAGTATAAAGGGACAAGCGAATGAAAAACTGTTTTTT. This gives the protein CASSIKGQANEKLFF.

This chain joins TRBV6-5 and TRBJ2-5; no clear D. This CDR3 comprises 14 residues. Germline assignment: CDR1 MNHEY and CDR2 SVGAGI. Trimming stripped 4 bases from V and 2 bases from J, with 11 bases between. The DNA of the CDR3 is TGTGCCAGCAGTTCTTACGACAAGCAAGAGACCCAGTACTTC. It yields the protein CASSSYDKQETQYF.

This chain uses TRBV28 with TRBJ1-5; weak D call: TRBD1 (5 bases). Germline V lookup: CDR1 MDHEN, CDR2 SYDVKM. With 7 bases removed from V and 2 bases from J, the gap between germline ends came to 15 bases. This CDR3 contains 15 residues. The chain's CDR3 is CASTPRQRGNQPQHF. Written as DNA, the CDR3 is TGTGCCAGCACCCCTAGACAGCGGGGCAATCAGCCCCAGCATTTT.

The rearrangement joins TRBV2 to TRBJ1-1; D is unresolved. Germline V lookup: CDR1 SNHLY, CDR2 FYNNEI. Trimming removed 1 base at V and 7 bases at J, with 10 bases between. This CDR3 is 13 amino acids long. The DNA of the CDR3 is TGTGCCAGCAGTGAAGGGGATGTGGGTGAAGCTTTCTTT. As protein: CASSEGDVGEAFF.

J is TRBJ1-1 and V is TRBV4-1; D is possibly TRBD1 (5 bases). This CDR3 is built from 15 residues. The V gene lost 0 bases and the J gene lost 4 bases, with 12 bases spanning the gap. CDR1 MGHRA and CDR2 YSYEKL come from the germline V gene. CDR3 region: CASSQDWRGSTEAFF. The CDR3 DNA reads TGCGCCAGCAGCCAAGATTGGCGGGGGTCCACTGAAGCTTTCTTT.

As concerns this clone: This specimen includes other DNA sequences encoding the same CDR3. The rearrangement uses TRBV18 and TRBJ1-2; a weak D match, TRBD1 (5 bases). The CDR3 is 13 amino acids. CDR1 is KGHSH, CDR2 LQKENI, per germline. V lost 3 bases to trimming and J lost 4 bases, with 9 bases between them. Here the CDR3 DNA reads TGTGCCAGCTCACCCGACAGATTCTATGGCTACACCTTC. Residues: CASSPDRFYGYTF.

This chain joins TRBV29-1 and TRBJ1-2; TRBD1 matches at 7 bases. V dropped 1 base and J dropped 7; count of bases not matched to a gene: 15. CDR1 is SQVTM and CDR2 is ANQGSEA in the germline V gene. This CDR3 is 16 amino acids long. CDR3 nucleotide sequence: TGCAGCGTTGAAGGCAACCGACAGGGTGGGAGAGGTGGCTACACCTTC. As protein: CSVEGNRQGGRGGYTF.

CDR3 nucleotide sequence: TGTGCCAGCAGTTTAGAGGGGATGAACACTGAAGCTTTCTTT. Translation: CASSLEGMNTEAFF. The chain has TRBV28 and TRBJ1-1, with a tentative D call TRBD1 (5 bases). The CDR3 has 14 residues. Trimming removed 2 bases at V and 0 bases at J, with 7 bases between. The germline CDR1 and CDR2 sequences are MDHEN and SYDVKM.

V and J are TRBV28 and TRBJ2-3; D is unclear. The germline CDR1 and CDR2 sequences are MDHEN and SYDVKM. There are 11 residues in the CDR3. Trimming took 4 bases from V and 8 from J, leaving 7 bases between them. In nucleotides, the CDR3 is TGTGCCAGCAGTTCCACGGGTACGCAGTATTTT. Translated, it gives CASSSTGTQYF.

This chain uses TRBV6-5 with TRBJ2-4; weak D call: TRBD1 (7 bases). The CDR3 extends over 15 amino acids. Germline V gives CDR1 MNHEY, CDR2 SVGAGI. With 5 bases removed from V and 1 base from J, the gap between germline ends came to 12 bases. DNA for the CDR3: TGTGCCAGCAGTGTGACAGGGAGGGCCAAAAACATTCAGTACTTC. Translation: CASSVTGRAKNIQYF.

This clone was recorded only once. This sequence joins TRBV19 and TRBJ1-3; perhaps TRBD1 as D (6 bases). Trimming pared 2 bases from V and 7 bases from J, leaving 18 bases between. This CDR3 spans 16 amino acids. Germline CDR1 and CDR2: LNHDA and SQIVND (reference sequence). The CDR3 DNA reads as TGTGCCAGTAGTATACCTTACAGGGATCTCCGGAACACCATATATTTT. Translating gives CASSIPYRDLRNTIYF.

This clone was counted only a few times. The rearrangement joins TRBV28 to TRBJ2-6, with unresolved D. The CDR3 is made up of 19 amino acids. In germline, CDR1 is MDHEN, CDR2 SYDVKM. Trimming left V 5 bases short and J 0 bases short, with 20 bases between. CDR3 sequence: CASSPPPVILSSGANVLTF. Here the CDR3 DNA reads TGTGCCAGCAGTCCCCCTCCGGTGATTCTCTCCTCTGGGGCCAACGTCCTGACTTTC.

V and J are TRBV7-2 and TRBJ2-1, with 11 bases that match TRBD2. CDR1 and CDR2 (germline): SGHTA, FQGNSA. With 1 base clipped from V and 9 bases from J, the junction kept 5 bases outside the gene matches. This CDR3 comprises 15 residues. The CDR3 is CASSLGTSGRREQFF. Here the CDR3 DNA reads TGTGCCAGCAGCTTAGGTACTAGCGGGAGACGTGAGCAGTTCTTC.

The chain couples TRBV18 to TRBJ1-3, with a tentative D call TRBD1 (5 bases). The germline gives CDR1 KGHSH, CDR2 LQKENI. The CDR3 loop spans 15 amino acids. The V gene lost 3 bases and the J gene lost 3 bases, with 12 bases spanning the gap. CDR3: CASSPPSGVGNTIYF. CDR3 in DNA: TGTGCCAGCTCACCCCCGTCGGGGGTTGGAAACACCATATATTTT.

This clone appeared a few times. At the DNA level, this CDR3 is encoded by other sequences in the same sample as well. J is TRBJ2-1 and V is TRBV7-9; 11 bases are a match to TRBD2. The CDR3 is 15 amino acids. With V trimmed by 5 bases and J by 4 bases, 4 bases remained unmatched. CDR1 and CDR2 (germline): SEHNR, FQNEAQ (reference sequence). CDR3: CASSRLAGNYNEQFF. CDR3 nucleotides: TGTGCCAGCAGCCGACTAGCGGGGAATTACAATGAGCAGTTCTTC.

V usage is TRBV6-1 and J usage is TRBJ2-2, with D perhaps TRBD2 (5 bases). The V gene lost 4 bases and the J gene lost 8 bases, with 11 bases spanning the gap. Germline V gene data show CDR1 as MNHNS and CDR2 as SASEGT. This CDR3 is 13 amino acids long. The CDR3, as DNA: TGTGCCAGCAGTGCCCTCGGGATGGGGGAGCTGTTTTTT. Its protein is CASSALGMGELFF.

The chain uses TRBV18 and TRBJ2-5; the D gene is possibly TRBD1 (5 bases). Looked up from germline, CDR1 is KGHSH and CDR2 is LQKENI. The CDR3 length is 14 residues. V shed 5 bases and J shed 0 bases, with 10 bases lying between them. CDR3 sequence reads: CASSATAYQETQYF. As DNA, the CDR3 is TGTGCCAGCTCAGCGACAGCGTACCAAGAGACCCAGTACTTC.

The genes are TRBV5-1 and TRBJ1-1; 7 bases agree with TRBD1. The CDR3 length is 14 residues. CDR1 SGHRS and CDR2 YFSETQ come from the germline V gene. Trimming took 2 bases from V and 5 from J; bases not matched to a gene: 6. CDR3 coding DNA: TGCGCCAGCAGCTTCCAGGGGGAGGGTACTGAAGCTTTCTTT. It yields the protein CASSFQGEGTEAFF.

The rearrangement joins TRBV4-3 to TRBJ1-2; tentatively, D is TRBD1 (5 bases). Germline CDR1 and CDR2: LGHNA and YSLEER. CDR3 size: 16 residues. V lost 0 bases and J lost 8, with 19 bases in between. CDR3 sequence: CASSQDLFGGSKGYTF. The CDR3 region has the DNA TGCGCCAGCAGCCAAGACCTGTTTGGGGGTTCAAAGGGCTACACCTTC.

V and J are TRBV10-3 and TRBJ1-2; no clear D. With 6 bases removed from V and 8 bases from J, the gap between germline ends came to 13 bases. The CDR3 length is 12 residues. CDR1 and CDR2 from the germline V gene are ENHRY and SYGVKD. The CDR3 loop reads CAISQPGQGYTF. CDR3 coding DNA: TGTGCCATCAGCCAGCCGGGCCAGGGCTACACCTTC.

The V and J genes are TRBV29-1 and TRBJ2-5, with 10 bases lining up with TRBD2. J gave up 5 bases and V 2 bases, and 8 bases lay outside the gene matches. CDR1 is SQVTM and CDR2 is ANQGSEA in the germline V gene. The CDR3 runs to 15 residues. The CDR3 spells CSVEQASGSGETQYF. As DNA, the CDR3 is TGCAGCGTTGAACAGGCTAGCGGGAGTGGGGAGACCCAGTACTTC. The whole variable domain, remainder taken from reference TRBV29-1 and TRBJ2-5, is SAVISQKPSRDICQRGTSLTIQCQVDSQVTMMFWYRQQPGQSLTLIATANQGSEATYESGFVIDKFPISRPNLTFSTLTVSNMSPEDSSIYLCSVEQASGSGETQYFGPGTRLLVL.

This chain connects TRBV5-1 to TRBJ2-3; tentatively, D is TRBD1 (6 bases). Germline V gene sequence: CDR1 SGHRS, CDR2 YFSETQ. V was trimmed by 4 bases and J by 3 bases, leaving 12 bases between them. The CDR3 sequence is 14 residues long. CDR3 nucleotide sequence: TGCGCCAGCAGCATACAGGGTTGGACAGATACGCAGTATTTT. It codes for CASSIQGWTDTQYF.

The CDR3 loop is CASSYPTSGSYEQYF. CDR3 nucleotides: TGTGCCAGCAGTTACCCGACTAGCGGATCCTACGAGCAGTACTTC. The chain employs TRBV28 and TRBJ2-7, with 9 bases fitting TRBD2. From germline, CDR1 is MDHEN and CDR2 SYDVKM. The CDR3 loop spans 15 amino acids. After removal of 4 bases from V and 1 base from J, the junction contained 5 bases not matched to a gene.

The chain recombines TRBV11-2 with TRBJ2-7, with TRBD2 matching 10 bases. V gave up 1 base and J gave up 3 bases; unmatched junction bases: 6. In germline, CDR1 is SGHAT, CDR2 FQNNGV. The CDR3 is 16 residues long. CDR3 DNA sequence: TGTGCCAGCAGCTTAGTCCGGGCTAGCGGGAGCTACGAGCAGTACTTC. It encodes CASSLVRASGSYEQYF.

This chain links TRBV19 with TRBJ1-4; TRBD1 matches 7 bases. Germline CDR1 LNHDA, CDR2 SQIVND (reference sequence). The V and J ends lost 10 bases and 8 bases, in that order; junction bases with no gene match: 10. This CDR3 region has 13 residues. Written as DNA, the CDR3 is TGTGCCACCCAATCGGGACAGAGCGAAAAACTGTTTTTT. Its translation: CATQSGQSEKLFF.